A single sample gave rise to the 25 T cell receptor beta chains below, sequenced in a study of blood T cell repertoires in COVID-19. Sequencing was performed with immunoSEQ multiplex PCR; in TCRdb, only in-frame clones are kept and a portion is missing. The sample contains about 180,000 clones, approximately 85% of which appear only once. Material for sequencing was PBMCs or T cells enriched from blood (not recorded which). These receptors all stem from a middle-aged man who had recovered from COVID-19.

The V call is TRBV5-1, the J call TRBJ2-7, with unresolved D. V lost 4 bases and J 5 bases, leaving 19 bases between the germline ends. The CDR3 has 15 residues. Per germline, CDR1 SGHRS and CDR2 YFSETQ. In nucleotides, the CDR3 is TGCGCCAGCAGCACCCAGGTGGCCGGAAGGAACGAGCAGTACTTC. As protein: CASSTQVAGRNEQYF.

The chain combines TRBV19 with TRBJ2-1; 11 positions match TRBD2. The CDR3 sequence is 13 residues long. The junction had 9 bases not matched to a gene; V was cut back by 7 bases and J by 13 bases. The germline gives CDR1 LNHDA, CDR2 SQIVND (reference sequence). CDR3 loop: CASTSLAGDSQFF. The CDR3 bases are TGTGCCAGTACGTCACTAGCGGGGGACAGCCAGTTCTTC.

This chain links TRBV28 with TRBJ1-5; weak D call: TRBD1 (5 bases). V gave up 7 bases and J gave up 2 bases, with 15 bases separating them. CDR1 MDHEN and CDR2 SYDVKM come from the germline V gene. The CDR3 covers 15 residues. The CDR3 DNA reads TGTGCCAGCACATCCCCCTGGGGGGGCAATCAGCCCCAGCATTTT. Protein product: CASTSPWGGNQPQHF.

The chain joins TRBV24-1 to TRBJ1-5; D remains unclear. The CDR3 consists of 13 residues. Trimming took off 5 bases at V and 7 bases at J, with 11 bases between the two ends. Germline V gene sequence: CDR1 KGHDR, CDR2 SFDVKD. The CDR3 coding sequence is TGTGCCACCAGTGCCCAGGCGGGACAGCCCCAGCATTTT. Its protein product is CATSAQAGQPQHF.

The CDR3 loop is CASSAGTSGAFF. Written as DNA, the CDR3 is TGCGCCAGCAGCGCGGGGACCTCGGGTGCTTTCTTT. V is TRBV4-1 and J is TRBJ1-1, with D perhaps TRBD1 (5 bases). Germline lookup yields CDR1 MGHRA and CDR2 YSYEKL. V lost 5 bases, J lost 11 bases, and 15 bases lay in between. The CDR3 covers 12 residues.

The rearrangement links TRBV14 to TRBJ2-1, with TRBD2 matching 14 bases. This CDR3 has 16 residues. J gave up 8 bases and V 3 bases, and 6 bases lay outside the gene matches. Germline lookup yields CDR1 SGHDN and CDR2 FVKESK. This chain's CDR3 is CASSHGLAGGHDEQFF. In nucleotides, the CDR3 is TGTGCCAGCAGCCACGGACTAGCGGGGGGTCATGATGAGCAGTTCTTC.

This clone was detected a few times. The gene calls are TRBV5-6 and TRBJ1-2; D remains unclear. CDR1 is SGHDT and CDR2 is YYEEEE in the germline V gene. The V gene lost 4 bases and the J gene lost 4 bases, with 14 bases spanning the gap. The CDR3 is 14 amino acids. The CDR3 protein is CASSPMTASYGYTF. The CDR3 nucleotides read TGTGCCAGCAGCCCAATGACGGCTAGCTATGGCTACACCTTC. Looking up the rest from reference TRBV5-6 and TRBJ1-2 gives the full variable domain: DAGVTQSPTHLIKTRGQQVTLRCSPKSGHDTVSWYQQALGQGPQFIFQYYEEEERQRGNFPDRFSGHQFPNYSSELNVNALLLGDSALYLCASSPMTASYGYTFGSGTRLTVV.

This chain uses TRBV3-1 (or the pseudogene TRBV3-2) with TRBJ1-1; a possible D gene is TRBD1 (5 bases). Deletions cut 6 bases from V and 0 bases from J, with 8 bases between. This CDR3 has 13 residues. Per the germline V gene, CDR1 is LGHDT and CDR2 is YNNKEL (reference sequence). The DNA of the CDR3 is TGTGCCAGCAGATTGGGGCTGAACACTGAAGCTTTCTTT. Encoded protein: CASRLGLNTEAFF.

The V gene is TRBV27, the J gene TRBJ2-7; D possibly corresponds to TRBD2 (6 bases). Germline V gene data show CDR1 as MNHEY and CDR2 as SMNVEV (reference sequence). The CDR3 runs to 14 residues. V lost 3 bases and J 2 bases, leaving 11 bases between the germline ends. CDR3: CASSFGGAPYEQYF. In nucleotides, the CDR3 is TGTGCCAGCAGTTTCGGGGGTGCCCCCTACGAGCAGTACTTC.

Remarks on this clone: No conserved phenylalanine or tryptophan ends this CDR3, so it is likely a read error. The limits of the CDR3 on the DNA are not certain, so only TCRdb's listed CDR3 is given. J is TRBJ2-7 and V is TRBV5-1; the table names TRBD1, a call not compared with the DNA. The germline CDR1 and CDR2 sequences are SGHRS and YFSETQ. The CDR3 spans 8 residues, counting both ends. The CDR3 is CASRSQGD.

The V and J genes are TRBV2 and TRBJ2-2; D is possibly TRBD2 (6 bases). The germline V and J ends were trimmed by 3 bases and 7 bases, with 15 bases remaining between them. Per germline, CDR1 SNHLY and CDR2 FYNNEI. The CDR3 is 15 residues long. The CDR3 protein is CASSDVGRSSGELFF. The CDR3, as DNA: TGTGCCAGCAGTGATGTTGGGAGGAGTAGCGGGGAGCTGTTTTTT. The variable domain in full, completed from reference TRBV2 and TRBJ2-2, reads EPEVTQTPSHQVTQMGQEVILRCVPISNHLYFYWYRQILGQKVEFLVSFYNNEISEKSEIFDDQFSVERPDGSNFTLKIRSTKLEDSAMYFCASSDVGRSSGELFFGEGSRLTVL.

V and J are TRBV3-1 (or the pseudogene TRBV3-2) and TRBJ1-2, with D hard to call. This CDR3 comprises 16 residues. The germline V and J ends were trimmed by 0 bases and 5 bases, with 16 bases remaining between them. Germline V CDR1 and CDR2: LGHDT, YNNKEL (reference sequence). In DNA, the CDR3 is TGTGCCAGCAGCCAAGATCCTGGCCTCTCGGGATATGGCTACACCTTC. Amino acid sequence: CASSQDPGLSGYGYTF.

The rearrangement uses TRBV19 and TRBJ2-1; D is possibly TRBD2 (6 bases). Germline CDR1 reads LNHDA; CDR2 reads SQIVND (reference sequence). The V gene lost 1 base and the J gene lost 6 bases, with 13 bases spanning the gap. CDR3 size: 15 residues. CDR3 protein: CASSIVAGSVNEQFF. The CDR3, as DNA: TGTGCCAGTAGTATAGTGGCGGGGTCAGTCAATGAGCAGTTCTTC.

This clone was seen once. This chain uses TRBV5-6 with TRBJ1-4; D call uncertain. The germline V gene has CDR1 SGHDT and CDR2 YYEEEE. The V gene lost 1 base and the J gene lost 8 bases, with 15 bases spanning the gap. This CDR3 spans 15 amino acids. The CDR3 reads CASSLWQQRLEKLFF. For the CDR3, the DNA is TGTGCCAGCAGCTTGTGGCAGCAGCGCCTCGAAAAACTGTTTTTT.

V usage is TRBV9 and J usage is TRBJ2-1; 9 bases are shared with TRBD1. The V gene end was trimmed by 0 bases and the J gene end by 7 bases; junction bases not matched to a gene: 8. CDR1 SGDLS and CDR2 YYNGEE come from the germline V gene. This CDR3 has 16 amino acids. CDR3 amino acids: CASSVDGTGLGNEQFF. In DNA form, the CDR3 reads TGTGCCAGCAGCGTAGACGGGACAGGGTTAGGGAATGAGCAGTTCTTC.

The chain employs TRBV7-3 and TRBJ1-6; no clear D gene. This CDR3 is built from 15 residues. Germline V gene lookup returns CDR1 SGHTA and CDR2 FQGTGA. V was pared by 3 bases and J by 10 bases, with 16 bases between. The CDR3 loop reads CASSLRRERYSPLHF. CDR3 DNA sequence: TGTGCCAGCAGCTTGAGAAGGGAGCGGTACTCACCCCTCCACTTT.

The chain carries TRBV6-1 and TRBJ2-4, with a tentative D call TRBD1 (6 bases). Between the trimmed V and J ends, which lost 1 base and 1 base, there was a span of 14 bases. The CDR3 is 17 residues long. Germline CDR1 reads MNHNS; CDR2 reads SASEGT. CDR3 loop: CASSEEWGLSAKNIQYF. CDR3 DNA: TGTGCCAGCAGTGAAGAGTGGGGGCTTTCGGCCAAAAACATTCAGTACTTC.

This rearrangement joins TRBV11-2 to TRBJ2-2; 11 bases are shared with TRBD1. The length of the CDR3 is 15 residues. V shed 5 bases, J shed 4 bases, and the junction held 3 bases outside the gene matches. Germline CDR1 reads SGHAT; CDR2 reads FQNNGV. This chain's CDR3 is CASSPGQGATGELFF. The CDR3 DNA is TGTGCCAGCAGCCCAGGACAGGGGGCCACCGGGGAGCTGTTTTTT.

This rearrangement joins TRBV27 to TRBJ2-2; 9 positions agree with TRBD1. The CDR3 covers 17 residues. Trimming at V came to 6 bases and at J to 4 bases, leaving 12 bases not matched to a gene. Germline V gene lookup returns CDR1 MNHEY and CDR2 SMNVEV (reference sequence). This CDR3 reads CASSTRAGTGFTGELFF. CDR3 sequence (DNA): TGTGCCAGCAGCACAAGGGCCGGGACAGGGTTCACCGGGGAGCTGTTTTTT.

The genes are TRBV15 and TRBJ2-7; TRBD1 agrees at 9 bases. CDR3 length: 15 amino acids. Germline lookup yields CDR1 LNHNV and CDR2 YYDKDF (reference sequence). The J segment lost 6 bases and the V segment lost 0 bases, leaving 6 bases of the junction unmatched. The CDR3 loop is CATSRDPMTGGEQYF. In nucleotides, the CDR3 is TGTGCCACCAGCAGAGATCCCATGACAGGGGGCGAGCAGTACTTC.

The CDR3 bases are TGTGCCACCAGCATTGATGGGCGGGGATCCTTCCCAGATACGCAGTATTTT. Translating gives CATSIDGRGSFPDTQYF. This sequence joins TRBV15 and TRBJ2-3; tentatively, D is TRBD2 (6 bases). CDR3 size: 17 residues. Per the germline V gene, CDR1 is LNHNV and CDR2 is YYDKDF (reference sequence). Trimming shortened V by 4 bases and J by 4 bases, and 21 bases separated the two germline ends. The full variable domain, in which reference TRBV15 and TRBJ2-3 provide the parts outside the CDR3, is DAMVIQNPRYQVTQFGKPVTLSCSQTLNHNVMYWYQQKSSQAPKLLFHYYDKDFNNEADTPDNFQSRRPNTSFCFLDIRSPGLGDTAMYLCATSIDGRGSFPDTQYFGPGTRLTVL.

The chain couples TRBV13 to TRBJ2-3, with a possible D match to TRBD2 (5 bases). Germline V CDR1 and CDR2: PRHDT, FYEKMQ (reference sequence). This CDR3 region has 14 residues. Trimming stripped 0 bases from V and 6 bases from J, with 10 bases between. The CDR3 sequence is CASSLGRARDTQYF. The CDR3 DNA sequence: TGTGCCAGCAGCTTAGGGAGGGCCAGGGATACGCAGTATTTT.

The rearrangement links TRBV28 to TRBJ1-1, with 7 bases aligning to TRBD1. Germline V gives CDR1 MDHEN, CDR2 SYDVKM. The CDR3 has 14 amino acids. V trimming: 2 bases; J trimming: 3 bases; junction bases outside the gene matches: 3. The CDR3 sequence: CASSLGTDYTEAFF. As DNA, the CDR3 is TGTGCCAGCAGTTTAGGGACAGATTACACTGAAGCTTTCTTT.

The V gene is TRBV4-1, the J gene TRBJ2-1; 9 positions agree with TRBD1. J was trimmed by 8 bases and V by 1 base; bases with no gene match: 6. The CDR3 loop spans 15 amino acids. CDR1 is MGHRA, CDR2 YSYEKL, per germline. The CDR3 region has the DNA TGCGCCAGCAGCCAAGCGGGACAGGGTTCAGATGAGCAGTTCTTC. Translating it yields CASSQAGQGSDEQFF.

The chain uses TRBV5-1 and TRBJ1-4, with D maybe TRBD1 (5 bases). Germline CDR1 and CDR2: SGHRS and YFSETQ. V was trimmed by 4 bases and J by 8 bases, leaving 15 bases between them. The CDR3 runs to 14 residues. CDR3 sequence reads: CASSIHRGDEKLFF. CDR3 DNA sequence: TGCGCCAGCAGCATCCACCGGGGGGACGAAAAACTGTTTTTT.